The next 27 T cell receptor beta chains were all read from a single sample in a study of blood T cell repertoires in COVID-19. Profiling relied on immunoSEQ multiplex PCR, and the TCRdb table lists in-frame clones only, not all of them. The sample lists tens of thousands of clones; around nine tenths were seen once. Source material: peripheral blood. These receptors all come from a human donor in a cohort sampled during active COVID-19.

The CDR3 reads CASEGARDKYGYTF. The CDR3 DNA reads as TGTGCCAGCGAGGGGGCGCGAGATAAGTATGGCTACACCTTC. This chain links TRBV6-5 with TRBJ1-2; TRBD1 matches at 7 bases. Germline CDR1 MNHEY, CDR2 SVGAGI. J was trimmed by 5 bases and V by 8 bases; bases with no gene match: 11. This CDR3 is 14 amino acids long.

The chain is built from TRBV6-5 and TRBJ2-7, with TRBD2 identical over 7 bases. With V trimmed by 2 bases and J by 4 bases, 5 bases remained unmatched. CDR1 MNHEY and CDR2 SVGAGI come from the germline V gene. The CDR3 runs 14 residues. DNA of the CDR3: TGTGCCAGCAGTTACGGGTGGGGGGGATACGAGCAGTACTTC. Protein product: CASSYGWGGYEQYF.

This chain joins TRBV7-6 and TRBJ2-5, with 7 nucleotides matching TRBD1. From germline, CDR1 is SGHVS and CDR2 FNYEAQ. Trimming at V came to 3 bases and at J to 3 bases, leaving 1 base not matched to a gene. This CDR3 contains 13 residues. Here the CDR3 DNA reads TGTGCCAGCAGCTTTGGGACAGAAGAGACCCAGTACTTC. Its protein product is CASSFGTEETQYF.

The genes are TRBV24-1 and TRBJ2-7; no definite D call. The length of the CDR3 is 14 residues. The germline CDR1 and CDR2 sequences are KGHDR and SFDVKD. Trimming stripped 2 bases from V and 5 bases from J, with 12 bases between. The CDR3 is CATSDWQAPHEQYF. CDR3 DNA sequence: TGTGCCACCAGTGATTGGCAGGCGCCCCACGAGCAGTACTTC.

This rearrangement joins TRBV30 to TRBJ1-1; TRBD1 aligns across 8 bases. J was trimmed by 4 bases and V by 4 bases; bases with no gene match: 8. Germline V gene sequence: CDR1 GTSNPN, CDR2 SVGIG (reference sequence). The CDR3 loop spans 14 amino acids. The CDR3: CAWTLDRGSTEAFF. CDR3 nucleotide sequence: TGTGCCTGGACTCTCGACAGGGGAAGCACTGAAGCTTTCTTT.

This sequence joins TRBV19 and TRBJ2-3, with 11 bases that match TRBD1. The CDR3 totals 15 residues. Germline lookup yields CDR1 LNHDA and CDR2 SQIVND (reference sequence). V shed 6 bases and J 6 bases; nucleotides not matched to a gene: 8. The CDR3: CASRPGQGVVDTQYF. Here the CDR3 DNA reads TGTGCCAGTAGACCGGGACAGGGGGTGGTGGATACGCAGTATTTT. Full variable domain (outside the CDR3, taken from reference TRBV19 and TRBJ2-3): DGGITQSPKYLFRKEGQNVTLSCEQNLNHDAMYWYRQDPGQGLRLIYYSQIVNDFQKGDIAEGYSVSREKKESFPLTVTSAQKNPTAFYLCASRPGQGVVDTQYFGPGTRLTVL.

The CDR3 DNA follows: TGTGCCACCAGTGGAAAACTAGCCGACGGGGAGCTGTTTTTT. Its protein product is CATSGKLADGELFF. J is TRBJ2-2 and V is TRBV24-1, with D perhaps matching TRBD2 (6 bases). Germline values: CDR1 KGHDR, CDR2 SFDVKD. Deletions cut 5 bases from V and 7 bases from J, with 13 bases between. This CDR3 has 14 amino acids.

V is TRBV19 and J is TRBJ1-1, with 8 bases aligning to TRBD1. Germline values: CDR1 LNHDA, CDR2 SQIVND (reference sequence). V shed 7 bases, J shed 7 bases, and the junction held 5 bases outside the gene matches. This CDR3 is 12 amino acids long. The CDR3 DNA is TGTGCCAGTATTGGGACAGGCCTTGAAGCTTTCTTT. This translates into CASIGTGLEAFF.

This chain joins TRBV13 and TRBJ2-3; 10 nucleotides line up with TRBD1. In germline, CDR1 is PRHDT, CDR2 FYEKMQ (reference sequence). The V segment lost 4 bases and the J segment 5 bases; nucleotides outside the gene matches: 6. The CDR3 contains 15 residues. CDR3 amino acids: CASSSDRGQKDTQYF. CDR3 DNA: TGTGCCAGCAGCTCCGACAGGGGGCAAAAAGATACGCAGTATTTT.

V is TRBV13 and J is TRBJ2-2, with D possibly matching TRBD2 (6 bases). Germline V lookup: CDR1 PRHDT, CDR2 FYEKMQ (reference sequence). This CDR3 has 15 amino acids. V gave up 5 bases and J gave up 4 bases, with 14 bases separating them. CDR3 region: CASSRSGAGTGELFF. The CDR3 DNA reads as TGTGCCAGCAGCCGGTCGGGAGCGGGCACCGGGGAGCTGTTTTTT. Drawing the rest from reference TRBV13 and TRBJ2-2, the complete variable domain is AAGVIQSPRHLIKEKRETATLKCYPIPRHDTVYWYQQGPGQDPQFLISFYEKMQSDKGSIPDRFSAQQFSDYHSELNMSSLELGDSALYFCASSRSGAGTGELFFGEGSRLTVL.

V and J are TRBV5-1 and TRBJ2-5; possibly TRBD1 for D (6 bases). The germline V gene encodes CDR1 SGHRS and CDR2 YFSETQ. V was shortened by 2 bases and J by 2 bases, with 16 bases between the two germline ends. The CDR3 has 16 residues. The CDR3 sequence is CASSFAPTGSQETQYF. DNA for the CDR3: TGCGCCAGCAGCTTTGCCCCCACAGGGTCACAAGAGACCCAGTACTTC. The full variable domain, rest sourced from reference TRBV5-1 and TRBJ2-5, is KAGVTQTPRYLIKTRGQQVTLSCSPISGHRSVSWYQQTPGQGLQFLFEYFSETQRNKGNFPGRFSGRQFSNSRSEMNVSTLELGDSALYLCASSFAPTGSQETQYFGPGTRLLVL.

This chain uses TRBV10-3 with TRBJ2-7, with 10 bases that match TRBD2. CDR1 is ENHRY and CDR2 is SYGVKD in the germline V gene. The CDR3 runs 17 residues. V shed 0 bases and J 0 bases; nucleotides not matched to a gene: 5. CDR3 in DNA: TGTGCCATCAGTGAGTCAACTAGCGGGGTGATCTCCTACGAGCAGTACTTC. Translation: CAISESTSGVISYEQYF.

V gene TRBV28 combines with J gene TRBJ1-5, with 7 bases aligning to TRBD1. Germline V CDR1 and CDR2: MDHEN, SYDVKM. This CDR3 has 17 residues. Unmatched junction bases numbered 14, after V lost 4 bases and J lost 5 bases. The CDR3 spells CASSSQPGQRSHQPQHF. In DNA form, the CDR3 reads TGTGCCAGCAGTTCTCAACCGGGACAGAGATCCCATCAGCCCCAGCATTTT.

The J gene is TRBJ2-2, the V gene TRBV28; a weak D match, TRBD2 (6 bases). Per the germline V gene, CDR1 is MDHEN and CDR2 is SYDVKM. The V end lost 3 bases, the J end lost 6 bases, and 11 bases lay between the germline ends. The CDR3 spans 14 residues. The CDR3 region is CASSFASVPGELFF. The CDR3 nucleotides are TGTGCCAGCAGTTTTGCTAGCGTGCCCGGGGAGCTGTTTTTT.

CDR3 in amino acids: CASSSRLSGEQYF. CDR3 nucleotide sequence: TGTGCCAGCAGCTCCAGACTATCCGGCGAGCAGTACTTC. The chain is built from TRBV7-2 and TRBJ2-7; possible D gene TRBD2, 5 bases. The CDR3 is 13 residues long. The germline CDR1 and CDR2 sequences are SGHTA and FQGNSA. V lost 4 bases and J 6 bases, leaving 13 bases between the germline ends.

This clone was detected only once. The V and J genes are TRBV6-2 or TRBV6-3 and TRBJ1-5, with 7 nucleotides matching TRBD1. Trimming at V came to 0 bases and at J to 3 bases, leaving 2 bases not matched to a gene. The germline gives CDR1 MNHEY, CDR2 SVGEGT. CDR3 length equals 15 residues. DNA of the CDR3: TGTGCCAGCAGTTACTCGACAGGGCCCAATCAGCCCCAGCATTTT. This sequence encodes CASSYSTGPNQPQHF.

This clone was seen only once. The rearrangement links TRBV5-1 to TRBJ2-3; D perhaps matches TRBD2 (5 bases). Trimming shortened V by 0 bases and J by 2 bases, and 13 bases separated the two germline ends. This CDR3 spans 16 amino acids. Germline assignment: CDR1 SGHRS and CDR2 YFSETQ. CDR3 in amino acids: CASSLGPGSYTDTQYF. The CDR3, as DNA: TGCGCCAGCAGCTTGGGTCCGGGGTCATACACAGATACGCAGTATTTT.

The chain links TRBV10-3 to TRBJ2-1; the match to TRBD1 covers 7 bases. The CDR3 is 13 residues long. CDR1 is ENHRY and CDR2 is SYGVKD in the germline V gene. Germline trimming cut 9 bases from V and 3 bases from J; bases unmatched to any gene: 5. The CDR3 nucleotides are TGTGCCATAAGGGGGACAGTCTACAATGAGCAGTTCTTC. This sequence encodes CAIRGTVYNEQFF.

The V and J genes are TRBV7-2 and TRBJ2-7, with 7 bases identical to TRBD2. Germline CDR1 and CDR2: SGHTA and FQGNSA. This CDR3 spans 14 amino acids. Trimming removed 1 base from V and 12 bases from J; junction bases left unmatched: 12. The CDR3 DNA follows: TGTGCCAGCAGCTTAGACTCGGGAGGCAGCCGACCGTACTTC. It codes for CASSLDSGGSRPYF.

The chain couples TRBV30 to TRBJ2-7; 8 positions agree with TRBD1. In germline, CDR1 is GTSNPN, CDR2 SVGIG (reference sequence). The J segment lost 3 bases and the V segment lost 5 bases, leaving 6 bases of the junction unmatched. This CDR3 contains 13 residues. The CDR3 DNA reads TGTGCCTGGGGGATACAGGGGGTCTACGAGCAGTACTTC. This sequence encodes CAWGIQGVYEQYF.

CDR3: CASSLAQTGFGNTIYF. CDR3 nucleotides: TGTGCCAGCAGCTTAGCTCAGACAGGCTTTGGAAACACCATATATTTT. This chain joins TRBV7-9 and TRBJ1-3, with a tentative D call TRBD1 (6 bases). Germline CDR1 SEHNR, CDR2 FQNEAQ (reference sequence). The CDR3 is 16 amino acids. V lost 0 bases to trimming and J lost 3 bases, with 12 bases between them.

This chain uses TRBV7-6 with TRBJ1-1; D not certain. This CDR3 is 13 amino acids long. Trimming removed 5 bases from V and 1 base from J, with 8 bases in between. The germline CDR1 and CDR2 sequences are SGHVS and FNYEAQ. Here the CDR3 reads CASSINRNTEAFF. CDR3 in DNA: TGTGCCAGCAGCATAAATAGGAACACTGAAGCTTTCTTT.

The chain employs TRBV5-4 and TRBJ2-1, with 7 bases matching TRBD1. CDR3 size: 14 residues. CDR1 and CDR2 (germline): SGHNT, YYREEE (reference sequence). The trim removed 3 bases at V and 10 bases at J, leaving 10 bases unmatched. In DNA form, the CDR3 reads TGTGCCAGCAGCTCCGGGACAGTAATGTGGGAGCAGTTCTTC. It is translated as CASSSGTVMWEQFF. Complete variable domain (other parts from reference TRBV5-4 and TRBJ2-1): ETGVTQSPTHLIKTRGQQVTLRCSSQSGHNTVSWYQQALGQGPQFIFQYYREEENGRGNFPPRFSGLQFPNYSSELNVNALELDDSALYLCASSSGTVMWEQFFGPGTRLTVL.

CDR3 DNA sequence: TGTGCCAGCAGCAATACCTACGAGCAGTACTTC. Its protein product is CASSNTYEQYF. This chain uses TRBV16 with TRBJ2-7; D remains ambiguous. CDR3 length equals 11 residues. The germline gives CDR1 KGHSY, CDR2 FQNENV. The germline V and J ends were trimmed by 5 bases and 2 bases, with 4 bases remaining between them.

DNA for the CDR3: TGTGCCAGCAGCCCGAGACTAGCGGGGGGAGTTGTAGGAGAGACCCAGTACTTC. Amino acids: CASSPRLAGGVVGETQYF. The gene calls are TRBV9 and TRBJ2-5; 13 nucleotides match TRBD2. The CDR3 length is 18 residues. The germline V gene encodes CDR1 SGDLS and CDR2 YYNGEE. The V gene end was trimmed by 4 bases and the J gene end by 4 bases; junction bases not matched to a gene: 13.

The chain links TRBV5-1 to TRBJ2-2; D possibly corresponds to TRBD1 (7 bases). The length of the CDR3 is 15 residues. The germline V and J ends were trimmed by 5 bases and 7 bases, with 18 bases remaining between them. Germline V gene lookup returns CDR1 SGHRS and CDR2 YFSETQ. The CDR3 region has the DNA TGCGCCAGCAGACCCGGAGGGGGCGCGTTCGGGGAGCTGTTTTTT. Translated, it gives CASRPGGGAFGELFF.

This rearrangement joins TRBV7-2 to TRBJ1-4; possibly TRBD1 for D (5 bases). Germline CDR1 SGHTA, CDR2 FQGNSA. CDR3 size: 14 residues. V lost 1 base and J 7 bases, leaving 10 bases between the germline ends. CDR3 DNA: TGTGCCAGCAGCTTAGATAGGGGTGGTGAAAAACTGTTTTTT. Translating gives CASSLDRGGEKLFF.